This passage covers 19 T cell receptor beta chains from one sample sequenced in a study of blood T cell repertoires in COVID-19. Clones were read by immunoSEQ multiplex PCR, and TCRdb kept only the in-frame ones, dropping some. The sample includes 40,000 or so clones, approximately 90% seen only once; the top ten take 3% to 4%. Source material: peripheral blood. These receptors came from a human donor in a cohort sampled during active COVID-19.

The gene calls are TRBV7-2 and TRBJ2-1, with D possibly being TRBD1 (5 bases). Germline-derived CDR1 and CDR2 are SGHTA and FQGNSA. CDR3 length equals 14 residues. V was clipped by 6 bases and J by 1 base, with 10 bases between them. This CDR3 is CASRPDTSYNEQFF. The DNA of the CDR3 is TGTGCCAGCAGACCGGACACGTCCTACAATGAGCAGTTCTTC.

This chain joins TRBV7-2 and TRBJ1-2; D perhaps matches TRBD1 (5 bases). Deletions cut 5 bases from V and 3 bases from J, with 28 bases between. Germline-derived CDR1 and CDR2 are SGHTA and FQGNSA. This CDR3 contains 19 residues. The CDR3 region is CASSQTTGLSRAVDYGYTF. In DNA, the CDR3 is TGTGCCAGCAGCCAGACGACTGGCCTCTCCAGGGCTGTCGACTATGGCTACACCTTC.

This clone is a singleton in its sample. CDR3 residues: CASSITASNEKLFF. The CDR3 nucleotides are TGTGCCAGTAGTATAACAGCCTCTAATGAAAAACTGTTTTTT. V gene TRBV19 combines with J gene TRBJ1-4, with unresolved D. CDR1 is LNHDA, CDR2 SQIVND, per germline (reference sequence). With 2 bases removed from V and 3 bases from J, the gap between germline ends came to 7 bases. The CDR3 length is 14 residues.

CDR3 DNA sequence: TGTGCCAGCAGCTCCTCAGGGGCCCTCACCGGGGAGCTGTTTTTT. Protein: CASSSSGALTGELFF. The chain has TRBV11-3 and TRBJ2-2; D is possibly TRBD1 (6 bases). The germline V and J ends were trimmed by 4 bases and 4 bases, with 13 bases remaining between them. The germline V gene has CDR1 SGHNT and CDR2 YENEEA. CDR3 length: 15 amino acids.

V is TRBV13 and J is TRBJ2-5, with 12 positions matching TRBD2. This CDR3 spans 14 amino acids. Germline values: CDR1 PRHDT, CDR2 FYEKMQ (reference sequence). V lost 5 bases, J lost 5 bases, and 3 bases stayed unmatched. CDR3 in amino acids: CASSLAGGRETQYF. The CDR3 DNA reads as TGTGCCAGCAGCCTAGCGGGGGGGAGGGAGACCCAGTACTTC.

The V call is TRBV6-6, the J call TRBJ1-1; possible D gene TRBD1, 6 bases. Germline lookup yields CDR1 MNHNY and CDR2 SVGAGI (reference sequence). The V gene lost 6 bases and the J gene lost 5 bases, with 13 bases spanning the gap. This CDR3 spans 13 amino acids. For the CDR3, the DNA is TGTGCCAGCAGAGAGGGGAGGGGGACTGAAGCTTTCTTT. Translating gives CASREGRGTEAFF.

The genes are TRBV9 and TRBJ2-5, with D possibly being TRBD1 (6 bases). The V and J ends lost 3 bases and 3 bases respectively, with 9 bases between them. Germline V gives CDR1 SGDLS, CDR2 YYNGEE. The CDR3 is 13 residues long. CDR3 nucleotide sequence: TGTGCCAGCAGCGCGGACAGTAAAGAGACCCAGTACTTC. It translates to CASSADSKETQYF.

The chain combines TRBV19 with TRBJ2-5, with D possibly TRBD2 on 6 matching bases. Germline CDR1 and CDR2: LNHDA and SQIVND (reference sequence). CDR3 size: 14 residues. V was clipped by 5 bases and J by 3 bases, with 13 bases between them. CDR3 protein: CASSGYRREETQYF. Written as DNA, the CDR3 is TGTGCCAGTAGTGGCTATCGGAGGGAAGAGACCCAGTACTTC.

This clone appeared once. The chain joins TRBV7-2 to TRBJ2-7; 8 bases match TRBD1. J gave up 0 bases and V 5 bases, and 6 bases lay outside the gene matches. This CDR3 is built from 15 residues. Germline lookup yields CDR1 SGHTA and CDR2 FQGNSA. CDR3 in DNA: TGTGCCAGCAGCGCAGGGACAGGTGGCTCCTACGAGCAGTACTTC. Amino acids: CASSAGTGGSYEQYF.

By share, this clone ranks as medium-sized. V is TRBV6-5 and J is TRBJ1-1; D is possibly TRBD1 (6 bases). V was shortened by 7 bases and J by 7 bases, with 13 bases between the two germline ends. The CDR3 length is 12 residues. CDR1 and CDR2 (germline): MNHEY, SVGAGI. The CDR3 here is CASIRGANEAFF. The CDR3 region has the DNA TGTGCCAGCATTCGGGGGGCGAATGAAGCTTTCTTT.

The genes are TRBV5-5 and TRBJ2-5; D is unresolved. The CDR3 runs to 14 residues. Germline lookup yields CDR1 SGHKS and CDR2 YYEKEE (reference sequence). Deletions cut 0 bases from V and 4 bases from J, with 10 bases between. CDR3 nucleotides: TGTGCCAGCAGCTTGGGGGCCCCCCTAGAGACCCAGTACTTC. Its translation: CASSLGAPLETQYF. The whole variable domain, filled in from reference TRBV5-5 and TRBJ2-5, reads DAGVTQSPTHLIKTRGQQVTLRCSPISGHKSVSWYQQVLGQGPQFIFQYYEKEERGRGNFPDRFSARQFPNYSSELNVNALLLGDSALYLCASSLGAPLETQYFGPGTRLLVL.

This clone has a handful of counts. The chain uses TRBV12-3 or TRBV12-4 and TRBJ1-1; D gene uncertain. This CDR3 has 13 residues. With 7 bases removed from V and 4 bases from J, the gap between germline ends came to 13 bases. CDR3 nucleotide sequence: TGTGCCAGCACACCTCTCGGTGGCACTGAAGCTTTCTTT. It is translated as CASTPLGGTEAFF.

The chain uses TRBV7-9 and TRBJ2-1; 8 bases map to TRBD2. Germline CDR1 reads SEHNR; CDR2 reads FQNEAQ (reference sequence). V was pared by 5 bases and J by 1 base, with 4 bases of the junction left unmatched. The CDR3 length is 15 residues. The CDR3 DNA sequence: TGTGCCAGCAGCCGGACTAGCCCTTCCTACAATGAGCAGTTCTTC. Amino acids: CASSRTSPSYNEQFF.

This chain links TRBV19 with TRBJ1-2; D unclear. Germline loops: CDR1 LNHDA, CDR2 SQIVND (reference sequence). The CDR3 has 15 residues. The V end was cut by 10 bases, the J end by 8 bases, with 26 bases between. The CDR3 loop is CATTEHTDKREGYTF. CDR3 DNA: TGTGCCACTACAGAGCATACCGATAAACGGGAAGGCTACACCTTC.

This chain connects TRBV6-1 to TRBJ2-2; the D gene is possibly TRBD2 (5 bases). Germline V gene lookup returns CDR1 MNHNS and CDR2 SASEGT. Trimming pared 2 bases from V and 1 base from J, leaving 17 bases between. The CDR3 length is 18 residues. The CDR3, as DNA: TGTGCCAGCAGTGAATACGGGATTGGGCAAGTGAACACCGGGGAGCTGTTTTTT. Translating gives CASSEYGIGQVNTGELFF.

The chain joins TRBV4-1 to TRBJ1-6, with D uncertain. Germline loops: CDR1 MGHRA, CDR2 YSYEKL. Deletions cut 2 bases from V and 6 bases from J, with 11 bases between. CDR3 length: 15 amino acids. This CDR3 is CASSQTAQLNSPLHF. The CDR3 DNA reads TGCGCCAGCAGCCAAACAGCCCAACTTAATTCACCCCTCCACTTT.

The genes are TRBV29-1 and TRBJ1-3; tentatively, D is TRBD1 (5 bases). Germline V gene data show CDR1 as SQVTM and CDR2 as ANQGSEA. With 1 base removed from V and 0 bases from J, the gap between germline ends came to 7 bases. This CDR3 contains 14 residues. The CDR3 reads CSVEGQHSGNTIYF. The CDR3 nucleotides are TGCAGCGTTGAAGGACAGCACTCTGGAAACACCATATATTTT.

J is TRBJ2-2 and V is TRBV12-3 or TRBV12-4, with D possibly TRBD2 on 6 matching bases. The CDR3 has 13 residues. The ends were cut back, 6 bases at V and 6 bases at J, with 11 bases in the middle. The CDR3 reads CASSLTSSGELFF. CDR3 sequence (DNA): TGTGCCAGCAGCCTAACTAGCTCCGGGGAGCTGTTTTTT.

V is TRBV5-1 and J is TRBJ2-7; tentatively, D is TRBD1 or TRBD2 (5 bases each). The CDR3 runs 15 residues. V lost 4 bases, J lost 3 bases, and 17 bases lay in between. Germline CDR1 reads SGHRS; CDR2 reads YFSETQ. The CDR3 sequence: CASSLGATEDYEQYF. The CDR3 coding sequence is TGCGCCAGCAGCCTGGGAGCGACAGAAGACTACGAGCAGTACTTC.